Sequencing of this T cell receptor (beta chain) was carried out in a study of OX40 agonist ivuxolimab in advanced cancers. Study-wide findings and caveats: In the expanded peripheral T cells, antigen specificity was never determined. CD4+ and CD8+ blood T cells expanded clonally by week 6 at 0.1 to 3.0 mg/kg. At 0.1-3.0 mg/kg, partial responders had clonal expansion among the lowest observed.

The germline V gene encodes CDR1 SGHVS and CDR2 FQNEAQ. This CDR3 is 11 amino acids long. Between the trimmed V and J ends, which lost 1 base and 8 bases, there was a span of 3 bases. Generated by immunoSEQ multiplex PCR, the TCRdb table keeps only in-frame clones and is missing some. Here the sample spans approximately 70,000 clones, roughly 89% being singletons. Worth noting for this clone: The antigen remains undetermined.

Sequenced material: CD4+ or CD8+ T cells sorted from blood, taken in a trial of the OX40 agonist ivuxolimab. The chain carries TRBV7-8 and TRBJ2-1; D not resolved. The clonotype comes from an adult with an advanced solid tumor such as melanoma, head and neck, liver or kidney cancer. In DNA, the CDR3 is TGTGCCAGCAGCTTAGAGTATGAGCAGTTCTTC. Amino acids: CASSLEYEQFF.